This T cell receptor beta chain derives from a study of STAT5B mutations in CD4+ large granular lymphocyte leukemia (dated by TCRdb to between 2020 and 2023). Describing the broader study: Among the healthy controls, the CDR3 'QG' motif was associated with a particular HLA allele. The study compared the TCRbeta repertoires of patients with CD4+ T-cell large granular lymphocyte leukemia against the TCRbeta repertoires of healthy blood donors. The purity of purified fractions was confirmed by flow cytometry on FACSCanto II or FACSVerse to exceed 95% among lymphocytes.

The V end gives up 0 bases and the J end 0 bases, leaving 5 bases in the junction not matched to a gene. The CDR3 has 16 amino acids, counting the end cysteine and phenylalanine. Just the 48-base CDR3 DNA is kept, in frame starting at base 1. The germline V gene sets CDR1 to SGHRS and CDR2 to YFSETQ. Paper-wide results and their limitations: TRBV06-family usage was enriched among the top patient clones (8/27) compared with healthy controls (2/35). Greater clonality appeared to be present in CD4-sorted patient repertoires than in healthy CD4+ repertoires, and the difference was retained after the putative leukemic clones were removed. The main leukemic clonotypes were found to be private to each patient, although around a quarter of the main leukemic clonotypes were detected at low frequency in the non-leukemic repertoires of other patients. The data were not HLA-matched, and the relatively small sample size could explain the higher clonality seen in CD4+ compared with CD8+ T-LGLL.

TCRbeta rearrangements were sequenced from genomic DNA using the immunoSEQ assay at survey resolution. Regarding the original processing steps: In the TCR sequencing data, the smallest productive clonotype frequency that could be detected was 2.59 x 10-5. Analyses included only productive TCRbeta rearrangements, meaning complete and in-frame sequences. The clonality of each sample was calculated as Simpson clonality in the immunoSEQ Analyzer version 3.0. Clones were binned by frequency as very rare, small, medium, large (1-20%) or hyperexpanded (>20%). Generation probabilities were estimated with OLGA 1.2.3, V-gene circos plots were made with VDJtools, specificities were looked up in VDJdb, and CDR3 motifs were identified with GLIPH. TCRdb mirrors the immuneACCESS table, restricted to in-frame sequences. Some clones are absent from its copies; in checked studies, under half trace to an unresolved V gene, and the reason for the others is unknown. V, J and clone size were drawn from that table, and D and trimming were deduced from the DNA. The sample table contains 30,000 to 40,000 clones; only one count was recorded for around 80% of them. Clones ranked in the top ten supply 7.1% of the sample.

Notes on this clone: What this receptor recognizes is not known. No much larger clone is present one base from it, and per-base qualities are unavailable.

The healthy control group was made up of roughly 34 blood donors, and the Finnish Red Cross blood service supplied their buffy coats. All TCR-sequenced material derived from peripheral blood: patient blood samples and healthy donor buffy coats. Ficoll-Hypaque gradient centrifugation was used to isolate peripheral blood mononuclear cells. CD4+ cells were magnetically purified from the buffy coats of healthy controls. Genomic DNA was extracted using the Gentra Puregene Cell and Tissue kit, and a Qubit 2.0 fluorometer was used to quantify it. This chain joins TRBV5-1 to TRBJ2-7; 8 of the junction bases match TRBD2. Sequenced sample: CD4+ T cells from blood buffy coats. This clonotype was sampled from a human donor in good health. The CDR3 region reads CASSLARGRNSYEQYF. The DNA reads as follows: TGCGCCAGCAGCTTGGCCCGCGGGAGGAACTCCTACGAGCAGTACTTC. Outside the CDR3, residues come from the reference TRBV5-1 and TRBJ2-7 proteins, so the full variable domain is: KAGVTQTPRYLIKTRGQQVTLSCSPISGHRSVSWYQQTPGQGLQFLFEYFSETQRNKGNFPGRFSGRQFSNSRSEMNVSTLELGDSALYLCASSLARGRNSYEQYFGPGTRLTVT.